This TCR beta chain was sequenced during a study of blood T cell repertoires in COVID-19. The CDR3 extends over 17 amino acids. Germline V gene lookup returns CDR1 SNHLY and CDR2 FYNNEI. The V end was cut by 0 bases, the J end by 4 bases, with 13 bases between. As handled by the study authors: Nucleated cell number was recorded as an estimate derived from reference gene primer amplification. Generated by immunoSEQ multiplex PCR, the TCRdb table keeps only in-frame clones and is missing some. The DNA gave D and trimming, while V, J and clone size come from that table. The sample has roughly 47,000 clones; 70% to 90% are singletons. In its sample, this clone was seen once.

The rearrangement links TRBV2 to TRBJ2-6, with D possibly TRBD2 on 6 matching bases. The receptor was derived from an elderly woman with COVID-19, enrolled during active disease. Sequencing was carried out using peripheral blood. The CDR3 reads CASSEALGGPGANVLTF. In DNA, the CDR3 is TGTGCCAGCAGTGAAGCTCTGGGGGGTCCCGGGGCCAACGTCCTGACTTTC.